Below, one T cell receptor (beta chain) is given with its context. The data were obtained in a study of CXCR3-negative and CXCR3-positive naive CD8 T cells. Those CD8+ T cells considered naive were CD45RO-CCR7+CD27+CD95-. cDNA libraries for TRB were generated by 5' RACE incorporating UMI labels. TCRdb reanalyzed the 5' RACE reads and collapses them to one entry per CDR3 protein, without DNA. The sample totals fewer than 55,000 distinct CDR3 sequences; its top ten clones hold roughly 1.5%. Germline V gene data show CDR1 as SGHDT and CDR2 as YYEEEE. CDR3 length equals 13 residues. The origin of this receptor is a human donor in good health. Some clones in this sample may be carry-over from other donors' samples. Material: naive CXCR3- CD8+ T cells from blood. This sample's subset: CD45RO-CCR7+CD27+CD95- naive CD8+ T cells lacking CXCR3 (TNR3-). The V and J genes are TRBV5-6 and TRBJ1-2; TCRdb proposes TRBD1, but this gene call is untestable without DNA. CDR3 in amino acids: CASSLDRVDGYTF.